The clone carrying this T cell receptor delta chain was observed a few times. This sample was taken from a study of gamma-delta chains in newborns, infants, children. Study details: Innate gammadelta T cells reportedly expand polyclonally right after birth, driven by microbial exposure, per the title.

TCRdb re-called the reads through CATT. This sample has under 3,500 delta-chain clones, with around 45% found just once. The TCR sequence derives from a child who received the measles vaccine. The sequencing here drew on blood, taken at baseline.

CDR3 DNA: TGTGCTCTTCTCCTTGTTATACAAACGACAGGGGGATTGAGCGACGATAAACTCATCTTT. Translated: CALLLVIQTTGGLSDDKLIF. The genes are TRDV1 and TRDJ1, with 7 positions matching TRDD3. The CDR3 is 20 residues long. Germline CDR1 and CDR2: TSWWSYY and QGS. V shed 8 bases, J shed 4 bases, and the junction held 28 bases outside the gene matches.